The present T cell receptor (beta chain) was sequenced within a study of Ad26.COV2.S vaccination and SARS-CoV-2 variants. Assay: immunoSEQ multiplex PCR; the TCRdb copy retains only in-frame clones and omits some. The sample has approximately 500,000 clones; roughly 85% are singletons. This CDR3 has 16 residues. Losses at the gene ends were 0 bases for V and 7 bases for J; bases not matched to a gene: 8. From germline, CDR1 is MNHEY and CDR2 SVGAGI. Treatment indicated: roughly 18 received Ad26.COV2.S at low or high dose, single or two shots; 5 received placebo; per-sample allocation not given. All samples were drawn on day 63, counting from the first vaccine or placebo injection. This vaccine is an Ad26 vector that expresses the Wuhan-strain SARS-CoV-2 spike.

The genes are TRBV6-5 and TRBJ2-2; 7 nucleotides align to TRBD2. Sequencing was performed on peripheral blood, taken in a trial of Ad26.COV2.S vaccine versus placebo. This clonotype was obtained from a person aged 18-65 years who received the Ad26.COV2.S COVID-19 vaccine or a placebo. The CDR3 DNA is TGTGCCAGCAGTTACTCGCTAGCGGTACAGAGCGGGGAGCTGTTTTTT. This codes for CASSYSLAVQSGELFF.